A few counts support the clone carrying this TCR beta chain. Its matching antigen is unknown. Via MiXCR, TCRdb re-called the 5' RACE reads, giving one row per CDR3 protein. The sample carries over 450,000 distinct CDR3 sequences, 10% to 15% recorded once. The data are from a study of CD8 T cells in ankylosing spondylitis. Germline V CDR1 and CDR2: MNHNS, SASEGT. V lost 0 bases to trimming and J lost 2 bases, with 5 bases between them. CDR3 length: 13 residues. Regarding the study as a whole: Within ankylosing spondylitis blood, a TCR beta motif made up of eight or nine highly homologous variants appeared to be characteristic.

The chain couples TRBV6-1 to TRBJ2-7; D unclear. This receptor was obtained from a male donor with ankylosing spondylitis. The sequencing input was blood, either unsorted or a sorted T cell fraction (not recorded which). CDR3 region: CASSEAAPYEQYV. CDR3 DNA sequence: TGTGCCAGCAGTGAAGCAGCCCCCTACGAGCAGTACGTC.